A selection of T cell receptor beta chains follows, all from one sample in a study of blood T cells in healthy people across ages. TCRdb reanalysed the 5' RACE reads using MiXCR and keeps one entry per CDR3 protein. The sample includes 910,000 or so distinct CDR3 sequences, 51% of them seen just once. Sequenced: blood. The source is a woman aged 60 to 75 in good health. The CDR3 runs from the conserved cysteine through the conserved F or W.

v_call: TRBV29-1
j_call: NA
cdr3_aa: CSVEAFVGQPTYEQYF

v_call: TRBV13
j_call: TRBJ2-5
cdr3_aa: CASSPTTGKKETQYF

v_call: TRBV4-2
j_call: TRBJ2-5
cdr3_aa: CASSQDGASGQETQYF

v_call: TRBV20-1
j_call: NA
cdr3_aa: CSATQVRGGETQYF

v_call: TRBV12-5
j_call: TRBJ2-2
cdr3_aa: CASALTRVTDTGELFF

v_call: TRBV7-2
j_call: TRBJ2-4
cdr3_aa: CASSLAMGPQNIQYF

v_call: TRBV20-1
j_call: NA
cdr3_aa: CSACPGGKETQYF

v_call: TRBV20-1
j_call: TRBJ2-7
cdr3_aa: CSAFRASGTYEQYF

v_call: TRBV6-5
j_call: TRBJ2-2
cdr3_aa: CASRGTPRAGELFF

v_call: TRBV20-1
j_call: TRBJ2-7
cdr3_aa: CSATREMVSYEQYF

v_call: TRBV4-1
j_call: TRBJ2-1
cdr3_aa: CASSHLRRAGSSGPVINEQFF

v_call: TRBV3-1
j_call: TRBJ2-1
cdr3_aa: CASSPTASTYNEQFF

v_call: TRBV29-1
j_call: TRBJ2-7
cdr3_aa: CSVELRDGEQYF

v_call: TRBV3-1
j_call: TRBJ2-7
cdr3_aa: CASSQRDRDYEQYF

v_call: TRBV27
j_call: TRBJ2-3
cdr3_aa: CASSLSRITDTQYF

v_call: TRBV20-1
j_call: TRBJ2-4
cdr3_aa: CSAQLSLAKNIQYF

v_call: TRBV9
j_call: TRBJ1-2
cdr3_aa: CASSVAGFSYGYTF

v_call: TRBV20-1
j_call: TRBJ2-4
cdr3_aa: CSANNRGLKNIQYF

v_call: TRBV14
j_call: TRBJ2-7
cdr3_aa: CASSWGASGNYEQYF

v_call: TRBV20-1
j_call: TRBJ1-6
cdr3_aa: CSATYRRNSPLHF

v_call: TRBV27
j_call: TRBJ2-1
cdr3_aa: CASRPTRGHNEQFF

v_call: TRBV27
j_call: TRBJ2-1
cdr3_aa: CASSFLAGADEQFF

v_call: TRBV5-1
j_call: TRBJ2-7
cdr3_aa: CASSPQGARSYEQYF

v_call: TRBV29-1
j_call: TRBJ2-3
cdr3_aa: CSGGTGGTDTQYF

v_call: TRBV10-3
j_call: TRBJ2-7
cdr3_aa: CAISESNLSYEQYF

v_call: TRBV28
j_call: TRBJ1-5
cdr3_aa: CASRLRTPEDQPQHF

v_call: TRBV7-9
j_call: TRBJ2-7
cdr3_aa: CASITTGLGEQYF

v_call: TRBV29-1
j_call: TRBJ2-7
cdr3_aa: CSVGGPTTKLGPSQYF

v_call: TRBV4-3
j_call: TRBJ2-1
cdr3_aa: CASSQELVNEQFF

v_call: TRBV20-1
j_call: TRBJ2-7
cdr3_aa: CSAHPDSYEQYF

v_call: TRBV15
j_call: TRBJ2-1
cdr3_aa: CATSANRRSYNEQFF

v_call: TRBV4-1
j_call: TRBJ2-7
cdr3_aa: CASCQGENPTYEQYF

v_call: TRBV27
j_call: TRBJ2-1
cdr3_aa: CASRRLAGGSGFNEQFF

v_call: TRBV28
j_call: TRBJ2-2
cdr3_aa: CASSYRNGGPTGELFF

v_call: TRBV6-1
j_call: TRBJ2-3
cdr3_aa: CASSEWLAGGSDTQYF

v_call: TRBV20-1
j_call: TRBJ2-6
cdr3_aa: CSAPQFSGANVLTF

v_call: TRBV28
j_call: TRBJ2-7
cdr3_aa: CASSSRGDGKYEQYF

v_call: TRBV5-1
j_call: TRBJ2-5
cdr3_aa: CASSPFTTKETQYF

v_call: TRBV9
j_call: TRBJ1-5
cdr3_aa: CASSPTGARNQPQHF

v_call: TRBV5-1
j_call: TRBJ2-3
cdr3_aa: CASSLMPQGATDTQYF

v_call: TRBV24-1
j_call: TRBJ2-7
cdr3_aa: CATSEPGLVEQYF

v_call: TRBV27
j_call: TRBJ2-4
cdr3_aa: CASSLSSAGVLGQYF

v_call: TRBV6-2/TRBV6-3
j_call: TRBJ2-1
cdr3_aa: CASSYRLAGTTVDEQFF

v_call: TRBV29-1
j_call: TRBJ2-7
cdr3_aa: CSAGSRPGNEQYF

v_call: TRBV2
j_call: TRBJ2-1
cdr3_aa: CASSDNGLVNEQFF

v_call: TRBV7-9
j_call: TRBJ2-1
cdr3_aa: CASSPGASGCHNEQFF

v_call: TRBV6-5
j_call: NA
cdr3_aa: CASSPPGLAFDEQYF